One sample yielded the 16 T cell receptor beta chains listed below, sequenced in a study of blood T cell repertoires in COVID-19. Repertoires were generated with immunoSEQ multiplex PCR, while TCRdb's copy carries only in-frame clones and drops some. The sample includes about 54,000 clones, 80% to 85% of them seen just once. The sample was peripheral blood. The origin of the receptors is a human donor in a cohort sampled during active or convalescent COVID-19.

The CDR3 DNA reads TGTGCCAGCAGCCAAGGGTCTAGCGGGCGGAGCACAGATACGCAGTATTTT. Its protein is CASSQGSSGRSTDTQYF. This chain uses TRBV14 with TRBJ2-3; 8 nucleotides align to TRBD2. The junction had 6 bases not matched to a gene; V was cut back by 1 base and J by 0 bases. Germline CDR1 reads SGHDN; CDR2 reads FVKESK. This CDR3 comprises 17 residues.

The rearrangement uses TRBV7-6 and TRBJ1-2; TRBD1 matches 9 bases. J gave up 0 bases and V 3 bases, and 8 bases lay outside the gene matches. Germline V lookup: CDR1 SGHVS, CDR2 FNYEAQ. The CDR3 sequence is 17 residues long. The CDR3 sequence: CASSFGTGPTSNYGYTF. The DNA for the CDR3 is TGTGCCAGCAGCTTTGGGACAGGGCCAACATCTAACTATGGCTACACCTTC.

The V call is TRBV7-2, the J call TRBJ2-1, with 11 bases matching TRBD2. The V gene's germline CDR1 is SGHTA and CDR2 FQGNSA. Trimming took 5 bases from V and 9 from J; bases not matched to a gene: 9. The CDR3 is made up of 15 amino acids. In nucleotides, the CDR3 is TGTGCCAGCAGCCTAAGTAGCGGGGGGGATCTTGAGCAGTTCTTC. Translation gives CASSLSSGGDLEQFF.

V and J are TRBV6-2 or TRBV6-3 and TRBJ2-1, with 11 bases matching TRBD1. The CDR3 runs to 15 residues. Trimming cost V 6 bases and J 7 bases; bases outside gene matches: 8. CDR1 is MNHEY and CDR2 is SVGEGT in the germline V gene. The CDR3 reads CASSLRDRGRNEQFF. In DNA form, the CDR3 reads TGTGCCAGCAGCCTCCGGGACAGGGGGAGAAATGAGCAGTTCTTC.

The genes are TRBV27 and TRBJ1-5; 8 nucleotides match TRBD1. The CDR3 spans 15 residues. Germline V CDR1 and CDR2: MNHEY, SMNVEV (reference sequence). V was clipped by 6 bases and J by 0 bases; unmatched bases: 4. CDR3 loop: CASRPDRASNQPQHF. The CDR3 DNA follows: TGTGCCAGCAGGCCGGACAGGGCTAGCAATCAGCCCCAGCATTTT.

The V and J genes are TRBV5-1 and TRBJ2-5; 7 bases are a match to TRBD1. The trim removed 1 base at V and 0 bases at J, leaving 3 bases unmatched. This CDR3 has 15 amino acids. The germline V gene has CDR1 SGHRS and CDR2 YFSETQ. This CDR3 reads CASSLPGTDQETQYF. As DNA, the CDR3 is TGCGCCAGCAGCTTGCCTGGGACAGACCAAGAGACCCAGTACTTC.

The chain joins TRBV6-2 or TRBV6-3 to TRBJ2-5, with 9 bases identical to TRBD1. The J segment lost 4 bases and the V segment lost 5 bases, leaving 8 bases of the junction unmatched. CDR1 and CDR2 (germline): MNHEY, SVGEGT. This CDR3 contains 15 residues. CDR3 region: CASSTGTGNGETQYF. In DNA form, the CDR3 reads TGTGCCAGCAGTACCGGGACAGGGAACGGAGAGACCCAGTACTTC.

This clone has a single count. The rearrangement uses TRBV3-1 (or the pseudogene TRBV3-2) and TRBJ1-6; possibly TRBD1 for D (6 bases). Germline V CDR1 and CDR2: LGHDT, YNNKEL (reference sequence). V gave up 3 bases and J gave up 0 bases, with 12 bases separating them. This CDR3 is built from 17 residues. DNA of the CDR3: TGTGCCAGCAGCCAGGCGACAGGAAACTCCTATAATTCACCCCTCCACTTT. Amino acids: CASSQATGNSYNSPLHF.

The V call is TRBV7-6, the J call TRBJ2-2, with 10 bases that match TRBD2. V lost 4 bases to trimming and J lost 3 bases; unmatched junction nucleotides: 2. Germline lookup yields CDR1 SGHVS and CDR2 FNYEAQ. CDR3 length: 15 amino acids. This chain's CDR3 is CASSSGLADTGELFF. DNA of the CDR3: TGTGCCAGCAGCTCTGGACTAGCGGACACCGGGGAGCTGTTTTTT.

The rearrangement uses TRBV3-1 (or the pseudogene TRBV3-2) and TRBJ1-6; D not resolved. Trimming took 4 bases from V and 0 from J, leaving 10 bases between them. Germline CDR1 is LGHDT and CDR2 is YNNKEL (reference sequence). This CDR3 is built from 16 residues. CDR3 protein: CASSPTQRSYNSPLHF. In DNA form, the CDR3 reads TGTGCCAGCAGCCCTACGCAACGCTCCTATAATTCACCCCTCCACTTT.

The V and J genes are TRBV18 and TRBJ1-6; TRBD1 matches at 9 bases. CDR3 size: 16 residues. The V and J ends lost 4 bases and 5 bases, in that order; junction bases with no gene match: 6. Germline lookup yields CDR1 KGHSH and CDR2 LQKENI. This chain's CDR3 is CASSLHRDRDNSPLHF. The CDR3 coding sequence is TGTGCCAGCTCACTTCACCGGGACAGGGATAATTCACCCCTCCACTTT.

This clone came up a few times. Other nucleotide sequences in the sample specify the same CDR3. This chain connects TRBV29-1 to TRBJ2-7; 9 bases align to TRBD1. This CDR3 is 15 amino acids long. The germline gives CDR1 SQVTM, CDR2 ANQGSEA. V trimming: 4 bases; J trimming: 1 base; junction bases outside the gene matches: 8. This CDR3 is CSVVDRGTSSYEQYF. The DNA for the CDR3 is TGCAGCGTTGTGGACAGGGGAACCTCATCCTACGAGCAGTACTTC.

The rearrangement uses TRBV9 and TRBJ1-2, with a weak D call TRBD1 (5 bases). This CDR3 spans 11 amino acids. The V end was cut by 5 bases, the J end by 6 bases, with 8 bases between. Per the germline V gene, CDR1 is SGDLS and CDR2 is YYNGEE. CDR3 nucleotides: TGTGCCAGCAGAGGGGTCCATGGCTACACCTTC. Translation: CASRGVHGYTF.

V usage is TRBV7-9 and J usage is TRBJ2-3; 8 bases align to TRBD2. The V gene's germline CDR1 is SEHNR and CDR2 FQNEAQ (reference sequence). This CDR3 has 15 amino acids. Trimming cost V 11 bases and J 2 bases; bases outside gene matches: 12. CDR3 sequence (DNA): TGTGCCTACGCACCGGGAGGGGGGGCCACAGATACGCAGTATTTT. This sequence encodes CAYAPGGGATDTQYF.

This chain connects TRBV7-2 to TRBJ1-2; D is unresolved. V lost 5 bases to trimming and J lost 4 bases, with 8 bases between them. The CDR3 has 12 residues. Germline CDR1 reads SGHTA; CDR2 reads FQGNSA. The CDR3 spells CASSLQFYGYTF. CDR3 sequence (DNA): TGTGCCAGCAGCCTACAGTTCTATGGCTACACCTTC.

This chain uses TRBV4-1 with TRBJ1-2; D remains unclear. CDR3 size: 19 residues. V lost 2 bases, J lost 8 bases, and 30 bases lay in between. Germline assignment: CDR1 MGHRA and CDR2 YSYEKL. The DNA of the CDR3 is TGCGCCAGCAGCCAACCCAAAGGTAGTGGAGGGCTCACCTCTAACGGCTACACCTTC. This translates into CASSQPKGSGGLTSNGYTF.